Presented here are 22 T cell receptor beta chains from one specimen sequenced in a study of cytomegalovirus exposure and HLA in healthy donors. PCR involved 60 Vbeta and 13 Jbeta primers. The table came from immunoSEQ multiplex PCR; TCRdb's copy has only in-frame clones and leaves some out. The repertoire holds 150,000 to 200,000 clones, with roughly 80% as singletons. Sample: PBMCs. These receptor sequences come from a middle-aged man in good health and CMV-seropositive.

The genes are TRBV7-2 and TRBJ2-7; 11 bases fit TRBD2. This CDR3 contains 15 residues. V shed 4 bases, J shed 3 bases, and the junction held 5 bases outside the gene matches. Germline V gene lookup returns CDR1 SGHTA and CDR2 FQGNSA. The CDR3 DNA reads as TGTGCCAGCAGCTCGGATAGCGGGAGGGTCTACGAGCAGTACTTC. Its protein product is CASSSDSGRVYEQYF.

This chain uses TRBV7-9 with TRBJ2-5; 12 positions agree with TRBD1. CDR3 size: 15 residues. Germline assignment: CDR1 SEHNR and CDR2 FQNEAQ (reference sequence). Trimming removed 5 bases from V and 4 bases from J; junction bases left unmatched: 5. The DNA of the CDR3 is TGTGCCAGCAGCACCGGGACAGGGGGCCTAGAGACCCAGTACTTC. Amino acid sequence: CASSTGTGGLETQYF.

The chain joins TRBV21-1 to TRBJ1-5; the table's D call, TRBD1, was not checked against the DNA. TRBV21-1 is shown as a pseudogene. The length of the CDR3 is 13 residues. The chain's CDR3 is CASSKRGLGPQHF. CDR3 DNA: TGTGCCAGCAGCAAAAGGGGTTTGGGGCCCCAGCATTTT.

This clone was detected only once. The chain is built from TRBV11-2 and TRBJ2-7; D gene ambiguous. This CDR3 has 14 amino acids. V lost 0 bases and J 3 bases, leaving 9 bases between the germline ends. From germline, CDR1 is SGHAT and CDR2 FQNNGV. This CDR3 is CASSLDLADYEQYF. The CDR3 nucleotides read TGTGCCAGCAGCTTAGATTTGGCGGACTACGAGCAGTACTTC.

V and J are TRBV7-2 and TRBJ1-4, with 7 bases that match TRBD1. The CDR3 runs 14 residues. Unmatched junction bases numbered 5, after V lost 6 bases and J lost 4 bases. CDR1 and CDR2 (germline): SGHTA, FQGNSA. Here the CDR3 reads CASSPRDSNEKLFF. As DNA, the CDR3 is TGTGCCAGCAGTCCCCGGGACAGTAATGAAAAACTGTTTTTT.

This chain connects TRBV29-1 to TRBJ2-1, with TRBD2 matching 16 bases. In germline, CDR1 is SQVTM, CDR2 ANQGSEA. V gave up 2 bases and J gave up 10 bases; unmatched junction bases: 2. This CDR3 region has 14 residues. CDR3 amino acids: CSVEQGLAGGEQFF. DNA for the CDR3: TGCAGCGTTGAACAGGGACTAGCGGGAGGGGAGCAGTTCTTC.

This clone occurred once. V and J are TRBV10-2 and TRBJ1-5; perhaps TRBD1 as D (5 bases). Per the germline V gene, CDR1 is WSHSY and CDR2 is SAAADI. V lost 3 bases and J lost 9, with 12 bases in between. The CDR3 has 13 amino acids. CDR3: CASSEQAKGPQHF. In nucleotides, the CDR3 is TGCGCCAGCAGTGAACAGGCAAAAGGGCCCCAGCATTTT.

V is TRBV28 and J is TRBJ1-3; D ambiguous. The CDR3 consists of 15 residues. V was clipped by 5 bases and J by 0 bases, with 11 bases between them. Germline V CDR1 and CDR2: MDHEN, SYDVKM. The CDR3 region is CASSQVYSSGNTIYF. CDR3 bases: TGTGCCAGCAGTCAAGTATACAGCTCTGGAAACACCATATATTTT.

In this sample, this clone turned up a few times. V and J are TRBV7-2 and TRBJ2-2, with a tentative D call TRBD2 (5 bases). V lost 3 bases to trimming and J lost 5 bases, with 13 bases between them. There are 15 residues in the CDR3. Per germline, CDR1 SGHTA and CDR2 FQGNSA. CDR3 coding DNA: TGTGCCAGCAGCTTGCAAGCGGTGAGGACCGGGGAGCTGTTTTTT. Residues: CASSLQAVRTGELFF.

This clone was recorded only once. The chain combines TRBV7-9 with TRBJ1-3; D gene uncertain. Germline assignment: CDR1 SEHNR and CDR2 FQNEAQ (reference sequence). This CDR3 spans 13 amino acids. V lost 5 bases to trimming and J lost 9 bases, with 14 bases between them. CDR3 sequence: CASSPQERPTIYF. CDR3 nucleotides: TGTGCCAGCAGCCCTCAGGAAAGGCCCACCATATATTTT.

The gene calls are TRBV9 and TRBJ1-1; TRBD1 is a possible D gene (6 bases). Germline CDR1 SGDLS, CDR2 YYNGEE. Between the trimmed V and J ends, which lost 3 bases and 1 base, there was a span of 13 bases. The CDR3 length is 15 residues. The CDR3 here is CASSAGGAQNTEAFF. The CDR3, as DNA: TGTGCCAGCAGCGCCGGGGGGGCGCAGAACACTGAAGCTTTCTTT.

This rearrangement joins TRBV2 to TRBJ2-5; 14 bases are a match to TRBD2. This CDR3 spans 21 amino acids. Germline CDR1 reads SNHLY; CDR2 reads FYNNEI. V shed 7 bases and J 1 base; nucleotides not matched to a gene: 20. The CDR3 nucleotides read TGTGCCAGCAAAGGGCAGGGGACTAGCGGGGGCCCCCGCGAGCTCCAAGAGACCCAGTACTTC. It codes for CASKGQGTSGGPRELQETQYF.

The chain has TRBV4-1 and TRBJ2-1; D is ambiguous. The CDR3 totals 12 residues. Germline values: CDR1 MGHRA, CDR2 YSYEKL. Trimming shortened V by 4 bases and J by 10 bases, and 11 bases separated the two germline ends. The CDR3 loop is CASSRRPGEQFF. The CDR3 DNA reads as TGCGCCAGCAGCCGGCGGCCCGGGGAGCAGTTCTTC.

V gene TRBV7-2 combines with J gene TRBJ1-5; D is ambiguous. Germline V lookup: CDR1 SGHTA, CDR2 FQGNSA. CDR3 length: 15 amino acids. Trimming cost V 1 base and J 4 bases, with 11 bases left between them. The DNA for the CDR3 is TGTGCCAGCAGCTTAGGAGGGATTGGGAATCAGCCCCAGCATTTT. Protein product: CASSLGGIGNQPQHF.

DNA of the CDR3: TGTGCCAGTAGCCTCCCCGGAGGGACCAACTATGGCTACACCTTC. This translates into CASSLPGGTNYGYTF. The genes are TRBV19 and TRBJ1-2, with D perhaps TRBD1 (5 bases). This CDR3 is 15 amino acids long. Trimming pared 6 bases from V and 2 bases from J, leaving 16 bases between. The V gene's germline CDR1 is LNHDA and CDR2 SQIVND (reference sequence).

The gene calls are TRBV27 and TRBJ2-7, with 9 positions matching TRBD1. Germline CDR1 reads MNHEY; CDR2 reads SMNVEV (reference sequence). The CDR3 spans 15 residues. Trimming removed 8 bases from V and 1 base from J; junction bases left unmatched: 9. CDR3 sequence (DNA): TGTGCCAGCGCCGCCCCGGGACAGGGATCCTACGAGCAGTACTTC. As protein: CASAAPGQGSYEQYF.

V and J are TRBV6-5 and TRBJ1-5; the match to TRBD1 covers 8 bases. V was clipped by 8 bases and J by 4 bases; unmatched bases: 7. The CDR3 is 14 amino acids. CDR1 is MNHEY and CDR2 is SVGAGI in the germline V gene. The CDR3 bases are TGTGCCAGCCAGGACAGGGCGGGGAATCAGCCCCAGCATTTT. Its translation is CASQDRAGNQPQHF.

The chain joins TRBV7-8 to TRBJ2-1; D remains ambiguous. The CDR3 covers 18 residues. Germline V gene lookup returns CDR1 SGHVS and CDR2 FQNEAQ. V was cut by 1 base and J by 0 bases, with 16 bases left in between. The DNA for the CDR3 is TGTGCCAGCAGCTTAGGTGACATCGCAGTGGCCTCCTACAATGAGCAGTTCTTC. It codes for CASSLGDIAVASYNEQFF.

The V call is TRBV7-3, the J call TRBJ1-2, with 7 bases identical to TRBD1. Germline V lookup: CDR1 SGHTA, CDR2 FQGTGA. The ends lost 5 bases at V and 4 bases at J; junction bases unmatched: 4. The CDR3 is 13 amino acids. CDR3 bases: TGTGCCAGCAGCGTACAGGGGAGCTATGGCTACACCTTC. Its protein product is CASSVQGSYGYTF.

The V and J genes are TRBV15 and TRBJ2-5; TRBD2 aligns across 7 bases. Germline trimming cut 7 bases from V and 7 bases from J; bases unmatched to any gene: 6. The CDR3 has 12 amino acids. Germline assignment: CDR1 LNHNV and CDR2 YYDKDF (reference sequence). CDR3 in amino acids: CATMSTGGTQYF. In nucleotides, the CDR3 is TGTGCCACCATGTCAACGGGGGGGACCCAGTACTTC.

The chain carries TRBV6-5 and TRBJ2-7, with 10 bases aligning to TRBD2. There are 14 residues in the CDR3. Germline trimming cut 7 bases from V and 2 bases from J; bases unmatched to any gene: 5. CDR1 and CDR2 from the germline V gene are MNHEY and SVGAGI. The CDR3 here is CASNALAGAYEQYF. CDR3 sequence (DNA): TGTGCCAGCAATGCCCTAGCGGGGGCCTACGAGCAGTACTTC.

The V gene is TRBV29-1, the J gene TRBJ2-3; D perhaps matches TRBD2 (5 bases). V lost 4 bases, J lost 2 bases, and 7 bases lay in between. The CDR3 is 12 residues long. Germline-derived CDR1 and CDR2 are SQVTM and ANQGSEA. CDR3 region: CSVGGPTDTQYF. CDR3 nucleotide sequence: TGCAGCGTTGGCGGGCCCACAGATACGCAGTATTTT.